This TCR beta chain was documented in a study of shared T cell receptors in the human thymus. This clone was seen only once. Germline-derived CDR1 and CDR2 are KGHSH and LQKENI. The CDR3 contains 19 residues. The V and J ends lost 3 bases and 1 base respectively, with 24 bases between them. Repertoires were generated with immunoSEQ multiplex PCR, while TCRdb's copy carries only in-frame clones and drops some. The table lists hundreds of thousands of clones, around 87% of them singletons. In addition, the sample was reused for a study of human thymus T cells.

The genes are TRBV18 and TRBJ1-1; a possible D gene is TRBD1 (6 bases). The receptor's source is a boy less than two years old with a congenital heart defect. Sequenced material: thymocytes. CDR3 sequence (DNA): TGTGCCAGCTCACCGAGGAGGGAGGGCGCGGGGGGCTGGAACACTGAAGCTTTCTTT. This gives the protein CASSPRREGAGGWNTEAFF.